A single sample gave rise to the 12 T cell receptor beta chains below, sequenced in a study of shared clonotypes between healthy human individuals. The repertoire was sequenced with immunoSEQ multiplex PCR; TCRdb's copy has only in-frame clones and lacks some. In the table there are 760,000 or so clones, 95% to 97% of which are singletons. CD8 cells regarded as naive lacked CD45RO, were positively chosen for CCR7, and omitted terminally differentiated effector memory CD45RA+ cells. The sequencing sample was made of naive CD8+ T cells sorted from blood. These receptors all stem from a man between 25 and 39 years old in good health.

The DNA of the CDR3 is TGTGCCAGCTTTGACCGGGTCCATGGCTACACCTTC. Protein: CASFDRVHGYTF. This chain uses TRBV9 with TRBJ1-2; D not certain. Trimming removed 7 bases at V and 6 bases at J, with 13 bases between. Germline CDR1 is SGDLS and CDR2 is YYNGEE. CDR3 size: 12 residues.

This chain's CDR3 is CASSANQGAVISGELFF. The CDR3 DNA is TGTGCCAGCAGTGCAAATCAGGGGGCGGTAATCTCCGGGGAGCTGTTTTTT. V and J are TRBV11-2 and TRBJ2-2; 8 positions agree with TRBD1. Trimming removed 6 bases from V and 6 bases from J; junction bases left unmatched: 15. Germline V gene data show CDR1 as SGHAT and CDR2 as FQNNGV. The CDR3 contains 17 residues. The full variable domain, in which reference TRBV11-2 and TRBJ2-2 provide the parts outside the CDR3, is EAGVAQSPRYKIIEKRQSVAFWCNPISGHATLYWYQQILGQGPKLLIQFQNNGVVDDSQLPKDRFSAERLKGVDSTLKIQPAKLEDSAVYLCASSANQGAVISGELFFGEGSRLTVL.

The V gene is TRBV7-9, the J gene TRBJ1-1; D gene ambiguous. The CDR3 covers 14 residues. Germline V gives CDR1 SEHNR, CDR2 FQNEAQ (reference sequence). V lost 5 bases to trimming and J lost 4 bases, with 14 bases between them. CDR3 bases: TGTGCCAGCAGCCAAGACACCCTGGGCACTGAAGCTTTCTTT. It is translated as CASSQDTLGTEAFF.

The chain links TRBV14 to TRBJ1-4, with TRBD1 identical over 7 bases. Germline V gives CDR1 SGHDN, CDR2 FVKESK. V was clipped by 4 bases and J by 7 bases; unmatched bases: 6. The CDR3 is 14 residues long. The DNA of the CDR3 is TGTGCCAGCAGCCCCACAGGGGAAAGTGAAAAACTGTTTTTT. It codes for CASSPTGESEKLFF.

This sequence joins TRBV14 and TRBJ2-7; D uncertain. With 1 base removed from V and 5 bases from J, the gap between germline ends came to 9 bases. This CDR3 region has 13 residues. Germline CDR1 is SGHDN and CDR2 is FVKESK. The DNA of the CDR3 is TGTGCCAGCAGCCAAGTACAGATCCACGAGCAGTACTTC. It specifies CASSQVQIHEQYF.

In DNA, the CDR3 is TGTGCCAGCAGCCAGTCAGGGAATACTTACAATGAGCAGTTCTTC. Residues: CASSQSGNTYNEQFF. The chain uses TRBV9 and TRBJ2-1, with D possibly TRBD1 on 5 matching bases. Germline V gives CDR1 SGDLS, CDR2 YYNGEE. Trimming removed 4 bases from V and 4 bases from J, with 15 bases in between. The CDR3 loop spans 15 amino acids.

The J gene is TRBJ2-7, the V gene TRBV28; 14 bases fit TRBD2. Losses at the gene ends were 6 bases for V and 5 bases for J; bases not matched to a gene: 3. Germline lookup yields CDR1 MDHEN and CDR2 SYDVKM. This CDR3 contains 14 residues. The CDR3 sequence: CASRGLAGVHEQYF. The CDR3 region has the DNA TGTGCCAGCAGGGGACTAGCGGGAGTCCACGAGCAGTACTTC.

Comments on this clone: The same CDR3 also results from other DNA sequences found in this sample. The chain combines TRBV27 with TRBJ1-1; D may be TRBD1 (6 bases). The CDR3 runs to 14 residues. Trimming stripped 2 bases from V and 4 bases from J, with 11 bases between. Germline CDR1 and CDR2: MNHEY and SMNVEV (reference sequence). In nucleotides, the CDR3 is TGTGCCAGCAGTTTAAGGGGCAGGGGCACTGAAGCTTTCTTT. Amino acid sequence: CASSLRGRGTEAFF.

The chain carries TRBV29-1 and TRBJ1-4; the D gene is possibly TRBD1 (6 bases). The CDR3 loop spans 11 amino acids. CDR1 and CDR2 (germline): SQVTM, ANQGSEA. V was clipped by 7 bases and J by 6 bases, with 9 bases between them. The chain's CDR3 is CSARTDEKLFF. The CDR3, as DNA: TGCAGCGCTAGGACAGATGAAAAACTGTTTTTT. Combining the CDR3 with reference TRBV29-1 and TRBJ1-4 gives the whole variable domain SAVISQKPSRDICQRGTSLTIQCQVDSQVTMMFWYRQQPGQSLTLIATANQGSEATYESGFVIDKFPISRPNLTFSTLTVSNMSPEDSSIYLCSARTDEKLFFGSGTQLSVL.

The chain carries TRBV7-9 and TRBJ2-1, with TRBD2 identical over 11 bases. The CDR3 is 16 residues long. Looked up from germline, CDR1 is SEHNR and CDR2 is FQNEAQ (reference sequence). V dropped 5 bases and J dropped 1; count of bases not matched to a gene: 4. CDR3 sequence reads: CASSDGTSGSYNEQFF. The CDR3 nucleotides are TGTGCCAGCAGCGACGGGACTAGCGGTTCCTACAATGAGCAGTTCTTC.

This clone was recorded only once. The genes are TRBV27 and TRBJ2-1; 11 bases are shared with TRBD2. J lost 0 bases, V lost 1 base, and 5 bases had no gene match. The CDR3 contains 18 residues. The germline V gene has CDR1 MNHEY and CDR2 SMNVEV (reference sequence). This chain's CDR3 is CASSLWGLAASSYNEQFF. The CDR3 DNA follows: TGTGCCAGCAGTTTATGGGGACTAGCGGCGAGCTCCTACAATGAGCAGTTCTTC.

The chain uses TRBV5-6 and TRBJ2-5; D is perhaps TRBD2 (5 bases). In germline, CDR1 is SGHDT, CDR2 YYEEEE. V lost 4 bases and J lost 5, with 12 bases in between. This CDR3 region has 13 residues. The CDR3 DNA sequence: TGTGCCAGCAGCCCGGTCGGCGGGGAGACCCAGTACTTC. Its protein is CASSPVGGETQYF. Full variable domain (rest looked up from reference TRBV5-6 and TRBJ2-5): DAGVTQSPTHLIKTRGQQVTLRCSPKSGHDTVSWYQQALGQGPQFIFQYYEEEERQRGNFPDRFSGHQFPNYSSELNVNALLLGDSALYLCASSPVGGETQYFGPGTRLLVL.